A single sample gave rise to the 22 T cell receptor beta chains below, sequenced in a study of blood T cell repertoires in COVID-19. Measured with immunoSEQ multiplex PCR; TCRdb has only the in-frame clones, and not every one. The sample includes around 74,000 clones, roughly 90% seen only once; the top ten take roughly 15%. Specimen: peripheral blood. The receptors were sampled from a woman of 80 years or more with active or convalescent COVID-19.

This clone has only a few counts. The chain carries TRBV12-3 or TRBV12-4 and TRBJ1-1; D may be TRBD1 (6 bases). The length of the CDR3 is 13 residues. Trimming took 6 bases from V and 0 from J, leaving 8 bases between them. The CDR3 DNA reads TGTGCCAGCAGAGGACAGTTGAACACTGAAGCTTTCTTT. This codes for CASRGQLNTEAFF.

The chain recombines TRBV12-3 or TRBV12-4 with TRBJ2-2; D unresolved. V lost 6 bases and J lost 4, with 9 bases in between. The CDR3 spans 13 residues. The CDR3, as DNA: TGTGCCAGCAGGGCTCCCCTCACCGGGGAGCTGTTTTTT. Translation: CASRAPLTGELFF.

The chain carries TRBV21-1 and TRBJ1-2; TRBD1 is taken as the D call from the table, unchecked against the DNA. TRBV21-1 is a listed pseudogene. CDR3 length equals 17 residues. This CDR3 is CASSKGPQGPSNYGYTF. CDR3 bases: TGTGCCAGCAGCAAAGGCCCCCAGGGCCCTTCTAACTATGGCTACACCTTC.

The V call is TRBV9, the J call TRBJ1-5; D is ambiguous. Trimming pared 0 bases from V and 6 bases from J, leaving 10 bases between. The CDR3 runs to 14 residues. Germline V gene data show CDR1 as SGDLS and CDR2 as YYNGEE. The CDR3 reads CASSVDPGFQPQHF. CDR3 DNA: TGTGCCAGCAGCGTAGATCCGGGTTTTCAGCCCCAGCATTTT.

This sequence joins TRBV5-6 and TRBJ2-3; 7 bases map to TRBD1. The CDR3 is 17 residues long. Germline V gene data show CDR1 as SGHDT and CDR2 as YYEEEE. J was trimmed by 2 bases and V by 8 bases; bases with no gene match: 17. This CDR3 reads CASTRSGLGQITDTQYF. The CDR3 nucleotides read TGTGCCAGTACAAGGTCCGGTTTGGGACAGATCACAGATACGCAGTATTTT. The whole variable domain, filled in from reference TRBV5-6 and TRBJ2-3, reads DAGVTQSPTHLIKTRGQQVTLRCSPKSGHDTVSWYQQALGQGPQFIFQYYEEEERQRGNFPDRFSGHQFPNYSSELNVNALLLGDSALYLCASTRSGLGQITDTQYFGPGTRLTVL.

This clone came up a few times. The V gene is TRBV4-2, the J gene TRBJ2-7, with D possibly TRBD1 on 5 matching bases. The CDR3 runs to 15 residues. V shed 0 bases and J shed 0 bases, with 9 bases lying between them. The germline CDR1 and CDR2 sequences are LGHNA and YNFKEQ. The CDR3 DNA reads TGTGCCAGCAGCCAAGACGTGGACACCTCCTACGAGCAGTACTTC. This translates into CASSQDVDTSYEQYF.

V usage is TRBV7-3 and J usage is TRBJ1-6; a weak D match, TRBD1 (6 bases). Per germline, CDR1 SGHTA and CDR2 FQGTGA. The CDR3 totals 14 residues. The V end lost 1 base, the J end lost 9 bases, and 10 bases lay between the germline ends. The CDR3 loop reads CASSLKGVGSPLHF. The CDR3 DNA sequence: TGTGCCAGCAGCTTAAAGGGGGTGGGTTCACCCCTCCACTTT. Complete variable domain (other parts from reference TRBV7-3 and TRBJ1-6): GAGVSQTPSNKVTEKGKYVELRCDPISGHTALYWYRQSLGQGPEFLIYFQGTGAADDSGLPNDRFFAVRPEGSVSTLKIQRTERGDSAVYLCASSLKGVGSPLHFGNGTRLTVT.

The V call is TRBV9, the J call TRBJ1-2; maybe TRBD1 (5 bases). The CDR3 extends over 17 amino acids. Looked up from germline, CDR1 is SGDLS and CDR2 is YYNGEE. V shed 5 bases and J shed 7 bases, with 27 bases lying between them. The chain's CDR3 is CASSDPLQGRSARGYTF. CDR3 in DNA: TGTGCCAGCAGTGACCCCCTTCAGGGCCGCTCAGCGCGTGGCTACACCTTC.

V gene TRBV7-9 combines with J gene TRBJ1-1; TRBD1 might be the D (5 bases). Trimming cost V 3 bases and J 1 base, with 6 bases left between them. Per the germline V gene, CDR1 is SEHNR and CDR2 is FQNEAQ (reference sequence). The CDR3 has 13 residues. The CDR3 nucleotides are TGTGCCAGCAGCTTTCAGGGGAACACTGAAGCTTTCTTT. It specifies CASSFQGNTEAFF.

The CDR3 coding sequence is TGTGCCAGCAGCTTAGTAGGACTCGGCACAGATACGCAGTATTTT. It is translated as CASSLVGLGTDTQYF. The rearrangement uses TRBV7-2 and TRBJ2-3, with D possibly being TRBD2 (5 bases). Germline lookup yields CDR1 SGHTA and CDR2 FQGNSA. The CDR3 has 15 residues. Trimming shortened V by 1 base and J by 1 base, and 9 bases separated the two germline ends.

CDR3 sequence reads: CASSLAVNTEAFF. The CDR3 nucleotides are TGTGCCAGCAGCTTAGCTGTGAACACTGAAGCTTTCTTT. The chain links TRBV11-3 to TRBJ1-1; D is ambiguous. Trimming removed 1 base at V and 0 bases at J, with 3 bases between. Germline assignment: CDR1 SGHNT and CDR2 YENEEA. CDR3 length equals 13 residues.

The CDR3: CASSFISTGKLFF. CDR3 nucleotide sequence: TGTGCCAGCAGTTTTATATCGACAGGAAAACTGTTTTTT. This rearrangement joins TRBV28 to TRBJ1-4, with D tentatively TRBD1 (6 bases). Trimming left V 3 bases short and J 10 bases short, with 12 bases between. The CDR3 is 13 amino acids. CDR1 is MDHEN, CDR2 SYDVKM, per germline.

The V and J genes are TRBV7-9 and TRBJ1-1; D gene ambiguous. Germline V gene data show CDR1 as SEHNR and CDR2 as FQNEAQ (reference sequence). V was pared by 4 bases and J by 7 bases, with 7 bases between. The CDR3 is 11 residues long. This CDR3 is CASSSHGEAFF. The CDR3 coding sequence is TGTGCCAGCAGCTCCCACGGTGAAGCTTTCTTT.

The rearrangement uses TRBV28 and TRBJ2-7, with a possible D match to TRBD1 (6 bases). Germline V gives CDR1 MDHEN, CDR2 SYDVKM. This CDR3 is 14 amino acids long. Deletions cut 7 bases from V and 0 bases from J, with 13 bases between. The CDR3 bases are TGTGCCAGCAAAAGACAGGTCATCTCCTACGAGCAGTACTTC. Protein sequence: CASKRQVISYEQYF.

The V gene is TRBV16, the J gene TRBJ1-2, with a possible D match to TRBD1 (5 bases). Trimming removed 4 bases from V and 4 bases from J, with 16 bases in between. Germline V gene sequence: CDR1 KGHSY, CDR2 FQNENV. The CDR3 loop spans 15 amino acids. CDR3 sequence: CASSRLEQGPYGYTF. As DNA, the CDR3 is TGTGCCAGCAGCCGATTAGAGCAGGGCCCCTATGGCTACACCTTC.

V gene TRBV7-9 combines with J gene TRBJ1-5; 7 nucleotides align to TRBD1. V dropped 5 bases and J dropped 6; count of bases not matched to a gene: 7. The CDR3 has 14 amino acids. CDR1 is SEHNR, CDR2 FQNEAQ, per germline (reference sequence). CDR3 region: CASSLGDRAQPQHF. Here the CDR3 DNA reads TGTGCCAGCAGCCTAGGCGACAGGGCTCAGCCCCAGCATTTT.

The sample holds one count of this clone. The chain carries TRBV7-9 and TRBJ2-2; possible D gene TRBD1, 5 bases. Germline-derived CDR1 and CDR2 are SEHNR and FQNEAQ (reference sequence). Trimming removed 4 bases at V and 0 bases at J, with 9 bases between. The length of the CDR3 is 15 residues. For the CDR3, the DNA is TGTGCCAGCAGCTCACAGGCCACGAACACCGGGGAGCTGTTTTTT. Its protein is CASSSQATNTGELFF.

V gene TRBV29-1 combines with J gene TRBJ1-2; 10 bases align to TRBD1. V trimming: 4 bases; J trimming: 7 bases; junction bases outside the gene matches: 6. The germline gives CDR1 SQVTM, CDR2 ANQGSEA. The CDR3 is made up of 13 amino acids. The CDR3 sequence: CSVGTGGVGGYTF. The CDR3 nucleotides read TGCAGCGTTGGGACAGGGGGAGTGGGTGGCTACACCTTC. Full variable domain (remainder filled in from reference TRBV29-1 and TRBJ1-2): SAVISQKPSRDICQRGTSLTIQCQVDSQVTMMFWYRQQPGQSLTLIATANQGSEATYESGFVIDKFPISRPNLTFSTLTVSNMSPEDSSIYLCSVGTGGVGGYTFGSGTRLTVV.

The chain has TRBV5-1 and TRBJ1-2, with 9 bases matching TRBD1. V dropped 4 bases and J dropped 3; count of bases not matched to a gene: 4. The CDR3 covers 14 residues. Germline CDR1 and CDR2: SGHRS and YFSETQ. CDR3 coding DNA: TGCGCCAGCAGCAACGGACAGGGGCACTATGGCTACACCTTC. Amino acids: CASSNGQGHYGYTF.

This chain uses TRBV9 with TRBJ2-4, with 8 positions matching TRBD1. The V gene's germline CDR1 is SGDLS and CDR2 YYNGEE. This CDR3 has 13 residues. V shed 2 bases and J 9 bases; nucleotides not matched to a gene: 4. CDR3 coding DNA: TGTGCCAGCAGCGTCGGCGGACAGGGCATTCAGTACTTC. This translates into CASSVGGQGIQYF.

The rearrangement uses TRBV18 and TRBJ2-7; 8 bases are shared with TRBD1. CDR3 length: 17 amino acids. The ends lost 3 bases at V and 3 bases at J; junction bases unmatched: 13. CDR1 KGHSH and CDR2 LQKENI come from the germline V gene. The CDR3 region is CASSPNRIQGGNYEQYF. The CDR3 nucleotides read TGTGCCAGCTCACCGAACCGGATACAGGGGGGAAACTACGAGCAGTACTTC.

The chain carries TRBV28 and TRBJ1-4, with 10 bases identical to TRBD1. Germline V CDR1 and CDR2: MDHEN, SYDVKM. This CDR3 region has 14 residues. The ends lost 6 bases at V and 7 bases at J; junction bases unmatched: 5. The CDR3 loop reads CASRTGGISEKLFF. As DNA, the CDR3 is TGTGCCAGCAGGACAGGGGGCATCAGTGAAAAACTGTTTTTT. The whole variable domain, remainder taken from reference TRBV28 and TRBJ1-4, is DVKVTQSSRYLVKRTGEKVFLECVQDMDHENMFWYRQDPGLGLRLIYFSYDVKMKEKGDIPEGYSVSREKKERFSLILESASTNQTSMYLCASRTGGISEKLFFGSGTQLSVL.